The 9 T cell receptor beta chains below all came from one sample that was sequenced in a study of response to subunit inactivated influenza vaccine. TCRdb independently ran MiXCR on the RT-PCR reads; one entry per CDR3 protein. The sample has under 750,000 distinct CDR3 sequences; roughly 10% are singletons. The sample here was PBMCs from blood, taken on the day of vaccination. These receptor sequences come from a man over 45 who received an inactivated influenza vaccine.

The chain has TRBV7-9 and TRBJ2-1; the match to TRBD2 covers 7 bases. The germline V gene encodes CDR1 SEHNR and CDR2 FQNEAQ (reference sequence). The CDR3 has 13 amino acids. The trim removed 3 bases at V and 7 bases at J, leaving 3 bases unmatched. The CDR3 nucleotides read TGTGCCAGCAGCTTCCAAGCGGGGAATGAGCAGTTCTTC. Its protein is CASSFQAGNEQFF. The full variable domain, its missing parts supplied by reference TRBV7-9 and TRBJ2-1, is DTGVSQNPRHKITKRGQNVTFRCDPISEHNRLYWYRQTLGQGPEFLTYFQNEAQLEKSRLLSDRFSAERPKGSFSTLEIQRTEQGDSAMYLCASSFQAGNEQFFGPGTRLTVL.

This rearrangement joins TRBV12-3 or TRBV12-4 to TRBJ1-5; D unclear. The CDR3 is 15 residues long. The V gene lost 6 bases and the J gene lost 4 bases, with 16 bases spanning the gap. The CDR3 region has the DNA TGTGCCAGCAGCCCCCCATCGGCGGGGAATCAGCCCCAGCATTTT. Its translation is CASSPPSAGNQPQHF.

This clonotype was counted only a few times. The gene calls are TRBV6-2 or TRBV6-3 and TRBJ2-7; D is possibly TRBD1 (7 bases). The V and J ends lost 7 bases and 3 bases respectively, with 16 bases between them. This CDR3 comprises 14 residues. The germline gives CDR1 MNHEY, CDR2 SVGEGT. The CDR3 here is CASNIGQDYYEQYF. CDR3 sequence (DNA): TGTGCCAGCAATATAGGACAGGACTACTACGAGCAGTACTTC.

The chain is built from TRBV11-2 and TRBJ2-7, with D possibly matching TRBD1 (6 bases). V lost 6 bases to trimming and J lost 2 bases, with 17 bases between them. The germline CDR1 and CDR2 sequences are SGHAT and FQNNGV. The CDR3 runs 15 residues. CDR3 DNA: TGTGCCAGCAGACAAACGGACAACAGGGCCTACGAGCAGTACTTC. Amino acids: CASRQTDNRAYEQYF.

A few counts support this clonotype. J is TRBJ2-7 and V is TRBV28; D not certain. With 3 bases removed from V and 3 bases from J, the gap between germline ends came to 18 bases. The CDR3 sequence is 16 residues long. Per the germline V gene, CDR1 is MDHEN and CDR2 is SYDVKM. CDR3 DNA: TGTGCCAGCAGTTTTCTGGGTCAACCTCCCAACTACGAGCAGTACTTC. Its translation: CASSFLGQPPNYEQYF. Full variable domain (remainder filled in from reference TRBV28 and TRBJ2-7): DVKVTQSSRYLVKRTGEKVFLECVQDMDHENMFWYRQDPGLGLRLIYFSYDVKMKEKGDIPEGYSVSREKKERFSLILESASTNQTSMYLCASSFLGQPPNYEQYFGPGTRLTVT.

This chain connects TRBV19 to TRBJ1-5; D not certain. The V end was cut by 2 bases, the J end by 0 bases, with 5 bases between. The CDR3 contains 14 residues. Germline CDR1 and CDR2: LNHDA and SQIVND (reference sequence). The CDR3 loop reads CASSIIGSNQPQHF. As DNA, the CDR3 is TGTGCCAGTAGTATAATAGGTAGCAATCAGCCCCAGCATTTT.

J is TRBJ2-5 and V is TRBV6-1, with TRBD2 matching over 7 bases. From germline, CDR1 is MNHNS and CDR2 SASEGT. The CDR3 covers 14 residues. Unmatched junction bases numbered 11, after V lost 8 bases and J lost 5 bases. In nucleotides, the CDR3 is TGTGCCAGCTACAGGCGGGGGAATGTGGAGACCCAGTACTTC. The encoded protein is CASYRRGNVETQYF.

The J gene is TRBJ2-7, the V gene TRBV7-3; D is tentatively TRBD1 or TRBD2 (5 bases each). The V end was cut by 5 bases, the J end by 0 bases, with 14 bases between. Germline V gives CDR1 SGHTA, CDR2 FQGTGA. This CDR3 has 15 residues. The CDR3 sequence: CASSAYPGPSYEQYF. CDR3 DNA sequence: TGTGCCAGCAGCGCTTATCCGGGGCCCTCCTACGAGCAGTACTTC.

This clonotype was detected only a few times. This sequence joins TRBV6-1 and TRBJ2-1; either TRBD1 or TRBD2 may supply D (5 bases each). The CDR3 has 15 amino acids. CDR1 and CDR2 from the germline V gene are MNHNS and SASEGT. With 8 bases removed from V and 5 bases from J, the gap between germline ends came to 19 bases. Here the CDR3 DNA reads TGTGCCAGCCGCCCTCGGGTGAGAGGGGACAATGAGCAGTTCTTC. Amino acids: CASRPRVRGDNEQFF.